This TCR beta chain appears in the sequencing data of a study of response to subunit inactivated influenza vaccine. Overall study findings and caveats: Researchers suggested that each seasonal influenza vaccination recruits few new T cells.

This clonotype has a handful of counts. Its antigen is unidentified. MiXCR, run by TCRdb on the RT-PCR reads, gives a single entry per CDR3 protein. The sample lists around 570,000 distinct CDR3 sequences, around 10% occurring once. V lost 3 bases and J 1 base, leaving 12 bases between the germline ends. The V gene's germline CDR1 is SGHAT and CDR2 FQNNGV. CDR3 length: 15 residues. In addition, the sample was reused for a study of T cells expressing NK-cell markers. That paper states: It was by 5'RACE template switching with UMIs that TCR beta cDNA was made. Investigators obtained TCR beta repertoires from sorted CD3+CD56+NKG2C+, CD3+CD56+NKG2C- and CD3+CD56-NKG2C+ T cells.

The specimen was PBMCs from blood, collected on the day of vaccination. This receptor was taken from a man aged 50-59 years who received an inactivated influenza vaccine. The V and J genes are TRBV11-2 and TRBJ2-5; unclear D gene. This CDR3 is CASSLHGYSQETQYF. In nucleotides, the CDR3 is TGTGCCAGCAGCTTGCACGGGTATTCCCAAGAGACCCAGTACTTC.